This T cell receptor beta chain was observed in a study of blood T cell repertoires in COVID-19. Germline V gene lookup returns CDR1 LNHDA and CDR2 SQIVND (reference sequence). V shed 9 bases, J shed 4 bases, and the junction held 16 bases outside the gene matches. CDR3 length equals 16 residues. Data came from immunoSEQ multiplex PCR; TCRdb stores just in-frame clones and leaves some out. Of a few hundred thousand clones in the sample, 80% to 85% were seen once. V usage is TRBV19 and J usage is TRBJ1-2, with 8 nucleotides matching TRBD1. This TCR was recovered from a person aged 70 to 80 with COVID-19, enrolled during active disease. The source material was peripheral blood. The CDR3 region has the DNA TGTGCCAGCTCCACGTCCCAGGGGGCGATAAGCTATGGCTACACCTTC. Protein: CASSTSQGAISYGYTF.